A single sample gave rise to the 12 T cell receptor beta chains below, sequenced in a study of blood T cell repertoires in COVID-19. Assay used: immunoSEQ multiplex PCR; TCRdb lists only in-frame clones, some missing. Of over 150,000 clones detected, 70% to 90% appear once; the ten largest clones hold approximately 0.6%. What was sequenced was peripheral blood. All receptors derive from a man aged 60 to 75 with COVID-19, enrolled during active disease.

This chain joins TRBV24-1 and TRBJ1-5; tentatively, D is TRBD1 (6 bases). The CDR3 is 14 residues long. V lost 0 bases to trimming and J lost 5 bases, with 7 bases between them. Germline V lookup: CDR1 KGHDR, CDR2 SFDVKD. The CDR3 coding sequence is TGTGCCACCAGTGATTTGCCAGGGGATCAGCCCCAGCATTTT. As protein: CATSDLPGDQPQHF.

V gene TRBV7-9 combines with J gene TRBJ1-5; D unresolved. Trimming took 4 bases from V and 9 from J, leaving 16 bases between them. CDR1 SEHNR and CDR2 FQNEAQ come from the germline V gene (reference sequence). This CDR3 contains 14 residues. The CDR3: CASSSPTEMRPQHF. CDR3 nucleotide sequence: TGTGCCAGCAGCTCTCCGACTGAAATGCGGCCCCAGCATTTT. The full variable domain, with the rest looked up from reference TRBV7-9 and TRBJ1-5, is DTGVSQNPRHKITKRGQNVTFRCDPISEHNRLYWYRQTLGQGPEFLTYFQNEAQLEKSRLLSDRFSAERPKGSFSTLEIQRTEQGDSAMYLCASSSPTEMRPQHFGDGTRLSIL.

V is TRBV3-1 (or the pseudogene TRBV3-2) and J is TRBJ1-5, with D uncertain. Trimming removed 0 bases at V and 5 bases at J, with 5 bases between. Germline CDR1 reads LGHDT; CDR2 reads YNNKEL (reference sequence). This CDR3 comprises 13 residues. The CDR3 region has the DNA TGTGCCAGCAGCCAAGATGCGTATCAGCCCCAGCATTTT. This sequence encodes CASSQDAYQPQHF.

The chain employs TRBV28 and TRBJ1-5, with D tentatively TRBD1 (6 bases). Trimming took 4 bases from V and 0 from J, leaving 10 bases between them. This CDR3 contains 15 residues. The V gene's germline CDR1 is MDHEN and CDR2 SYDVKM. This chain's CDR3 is CASSSTGNSNQPQHF. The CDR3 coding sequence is TGTGCCAGCAGTTCAACAGGGAATAGCAATCAGCCCCAGCATTTT.

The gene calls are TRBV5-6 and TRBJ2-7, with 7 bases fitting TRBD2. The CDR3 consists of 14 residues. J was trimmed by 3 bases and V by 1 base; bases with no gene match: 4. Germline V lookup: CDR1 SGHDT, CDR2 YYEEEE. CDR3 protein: CASSLNLAVYEQYF. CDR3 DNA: TGTGCCAGCAGCTTGAACCTAGCGGTCTACGAGCAGTACTTC.

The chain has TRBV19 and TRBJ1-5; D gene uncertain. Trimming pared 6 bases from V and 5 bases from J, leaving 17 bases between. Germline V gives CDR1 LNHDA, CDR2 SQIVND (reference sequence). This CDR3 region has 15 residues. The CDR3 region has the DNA TGTGCCAGTAGCGGAGAGGGTGGATATTATCAGCCCCAGCATTTT. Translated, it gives CASSGEGGYYQPQHF.

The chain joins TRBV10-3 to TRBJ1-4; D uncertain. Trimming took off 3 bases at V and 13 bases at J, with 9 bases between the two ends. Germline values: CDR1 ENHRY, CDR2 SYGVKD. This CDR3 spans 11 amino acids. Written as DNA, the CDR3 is TGTGCCATCAGTGACGGGGTCGGACTGTTTTTT. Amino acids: CAISDGVGLFF.

The DNA of the CDR3 is TGTGCCAGCAGCCGGGATGGCCTGGAAACTTTCGCGAACACCGGGGAGCTGTTTTTT. Its translation is CASSRDGLETFANTGELFF. The chain uses TRBV6-4 and TRBJ2-2, with D possibly being TRBD2 (5 bases). CDR1 is MRHNA and CDR2 is SNTAGT in the germline V gene. With 6 bases removed from V and 0 bases from J, the gap between germline ends came to 23 bases. The CDR3 contains 19 residues.

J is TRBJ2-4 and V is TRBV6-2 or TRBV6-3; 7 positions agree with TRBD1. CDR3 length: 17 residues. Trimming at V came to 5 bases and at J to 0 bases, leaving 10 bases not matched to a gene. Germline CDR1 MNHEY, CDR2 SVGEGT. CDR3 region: CASSKPQGDIAKNIQYF. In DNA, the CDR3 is TGTGCCAGCAGTAAACCGCAGGGGGATATAGCCAAAAACATTCAGTACTTC.

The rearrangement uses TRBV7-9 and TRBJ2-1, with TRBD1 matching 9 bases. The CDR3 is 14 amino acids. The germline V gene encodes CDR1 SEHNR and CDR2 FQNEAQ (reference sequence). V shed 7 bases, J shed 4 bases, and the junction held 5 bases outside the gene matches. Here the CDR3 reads CASKTGGAYNEQFF. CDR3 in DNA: TGTGCCAGCAAAACAGGGGGCGCTTACAATGAGCAGTTCTTC.

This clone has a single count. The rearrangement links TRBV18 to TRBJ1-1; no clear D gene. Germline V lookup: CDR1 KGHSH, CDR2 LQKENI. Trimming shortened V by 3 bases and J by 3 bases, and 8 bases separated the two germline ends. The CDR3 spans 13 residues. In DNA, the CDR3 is TGTGCCAGCTCACCGTCCGTGTACACTGAAGCTTTCTTT. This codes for CASSPSVYTEAFF.

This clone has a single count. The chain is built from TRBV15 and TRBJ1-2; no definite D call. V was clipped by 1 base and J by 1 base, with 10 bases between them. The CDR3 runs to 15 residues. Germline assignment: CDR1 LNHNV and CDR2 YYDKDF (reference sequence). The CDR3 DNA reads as TGTGCCACCAGCAGAGGAGGCGCTTTTAACTATGGCTACACCTTC. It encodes CATSRGGAFNYGYTF.